This is a list of T cell receptor beta chains from one sample in a study of T cell repertoires in cytomegalovirus infection. Each CDR3 protein is one row after TCRdb ran MiXCR on the reads. The sample carries about 360,000 distinct CDR3 sequences, approximately 18% recorded once. Sequencing used PBMCs. The receptors were gathered from a human donor in good health (CMV status not recorded). Some clones in this sample may be carry-over from other donors' samples. The CDR3 runs from the conserved cysteine through the conserved F or W. A D gene is named only where the DNA matches it firmly. Where a row states a size, it is once, few, many or the class of an expanded clone; other rows omit it.

abundance	v_gene	d_gene	len	j_gene	CDR3nt	CDR3aa
many	TRBV7-8	.	14	TRBJ2-5	TGTGCCAGCAGCCACAGGTTGGGTTCGGAGACCCAGTACTTC	CASSHRLGSETQYF
few	TRBV7-8	.	14	TRBJ2-5	TGTGCCAGCAGCTTAGGAGGGGCCGCGAAGACCCAGTACTTC	CASSLGGAAKTQYF
many	TRBV11-1	.	14	TRBJ1-1	TGTGCCAGCAGCACCCCGGGGGCGAACACTGAAGCTTTCTTT	CASSTPGANTEAFF
.	TRBV19	.	15	TRBJ1-4	TGTGCCAGTAGTATAGATCTCAACAGATATGAAAAACTGTTTTTT	CASSIDLNRYEKLFF
few	TRBV12-3/TRBV12-4	TRBD1	15	TRBJ2-2	TGTGCCAGCAGTCCCGGGACAGGGGGCCCCGGGGAGCTGTTTTTT	CASSPGTGGPGELFF
many	TRBV5-8	.	17	TRBJ1-2	TGTGCCAGCAGCCGAGCCTTCCGGGACGGTGGCGTCAATGGCTACACCTTC	CASSRAFRDGGVNGYTF
many	TRBV28	.	16	TRBJ1-5	TGTGCCAGCAGTTTAACTCAGGGTATTGGCAATCAGCCCCAGCATTTT	CASSLTQGIGNQPQHF
few	TRBV7-9	TRBD2	14	TRBJ2-3	TGTGCCAGCAGGATCGTAGCGGGGGGCCCCGAGCAGTATTTT	CASRIVAGGPEQYF
few	TRBV12-3/TRBV12-4	TRBD1	15	TRBJ1-1	TGTGCCAGCAGTTTACGGACAGGGGGAGGGACTGAAGCTTTCTTT	CASSLRTGGGTEAFF
.	TRBV28	TRBD2	16	TRBJ2-7	TGTGCCAGCAGTTCCACACGGACTAGCGGGAGTTACGAGCAGTACTTC	CASSSTRTSGSYEQYF
once	TRBV5-1	.	15	TRBJ2-5	TGCGCCAGCAGCCCGGAAGGACAGGGAGGGGAGACCCAGTACTTC	CASSPEGQGGETQYF
.	TRBV11-2	.	14	TRBJ2-7	TGTGCCAGCAGACGCTTGGCTAGCTCCTACGAGCAGTACTTC	CASRRLASSYEQYF